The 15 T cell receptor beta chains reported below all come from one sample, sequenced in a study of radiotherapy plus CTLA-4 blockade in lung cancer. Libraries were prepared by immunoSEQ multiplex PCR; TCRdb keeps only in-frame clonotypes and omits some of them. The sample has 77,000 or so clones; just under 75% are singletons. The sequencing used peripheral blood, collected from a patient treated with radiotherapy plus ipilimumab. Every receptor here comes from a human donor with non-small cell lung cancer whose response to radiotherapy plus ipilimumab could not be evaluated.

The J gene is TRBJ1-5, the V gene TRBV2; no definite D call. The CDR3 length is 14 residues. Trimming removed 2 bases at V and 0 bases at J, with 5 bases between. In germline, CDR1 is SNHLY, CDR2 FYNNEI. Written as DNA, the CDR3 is TGTGCCAGCAGTGAAATTCATAGCAATCAGCCCCAGCATTTT. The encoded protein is CASSEIHSNQPQHF.

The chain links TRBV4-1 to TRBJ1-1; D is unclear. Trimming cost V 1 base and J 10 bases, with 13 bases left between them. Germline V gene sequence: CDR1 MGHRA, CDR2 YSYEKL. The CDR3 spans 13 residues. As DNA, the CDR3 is TGCGCCAGCAGCCAAGCGGTTGGAGTGGTAGCTTTCTTT. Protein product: CASSQAVGVVAFF.

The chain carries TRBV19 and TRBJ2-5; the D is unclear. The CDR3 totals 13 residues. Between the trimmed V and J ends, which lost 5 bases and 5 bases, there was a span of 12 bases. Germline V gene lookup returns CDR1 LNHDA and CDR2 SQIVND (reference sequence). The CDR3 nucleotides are TGTGCCAGTAGTTCCCTCCCCCGGGAGACCCAGTACTTC. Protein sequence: CASSSLPRETQYF.

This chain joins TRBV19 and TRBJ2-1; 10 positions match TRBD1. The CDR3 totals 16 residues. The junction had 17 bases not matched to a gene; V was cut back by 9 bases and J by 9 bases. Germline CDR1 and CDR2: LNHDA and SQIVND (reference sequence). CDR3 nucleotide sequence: TGTGCCAGCACAGACAGGGGGCGAGGTGTCGGGGGTGAGCAGTTCTTC. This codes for CASTDRGRGVGGEQFF.

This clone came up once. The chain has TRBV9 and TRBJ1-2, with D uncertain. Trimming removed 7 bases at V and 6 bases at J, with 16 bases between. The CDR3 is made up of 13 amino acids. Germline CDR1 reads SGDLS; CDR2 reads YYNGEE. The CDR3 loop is CASGNSGHHGYTF. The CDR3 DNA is TGTGCCAGCGGGAACAGCGGCCATCATGGCTACACCTTC.

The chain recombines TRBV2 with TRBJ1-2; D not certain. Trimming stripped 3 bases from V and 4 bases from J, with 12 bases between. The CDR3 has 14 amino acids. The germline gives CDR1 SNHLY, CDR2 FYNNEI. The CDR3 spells CASSDLTGLYGYTF. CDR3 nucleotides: TGTGCCAGCAGTGATCTTACGGGTCTCTATGGCTACACCTTC.

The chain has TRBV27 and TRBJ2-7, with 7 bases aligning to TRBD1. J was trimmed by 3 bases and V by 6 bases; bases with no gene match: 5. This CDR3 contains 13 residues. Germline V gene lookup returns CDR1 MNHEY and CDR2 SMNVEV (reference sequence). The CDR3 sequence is CASRGGLLYEQYF. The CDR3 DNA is TGTGCCAGCAGAGGGGGCCTCCTCTACGAGCAGTACTTC.

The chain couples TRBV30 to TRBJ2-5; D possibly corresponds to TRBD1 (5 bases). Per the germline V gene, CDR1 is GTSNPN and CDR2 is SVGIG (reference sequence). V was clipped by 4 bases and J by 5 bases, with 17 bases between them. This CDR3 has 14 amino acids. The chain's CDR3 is CAWTDGHGSETQYF. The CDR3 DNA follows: TGTGCCTGGACAGATGGACATGGCAGTGAGACCCAGTACTTC.

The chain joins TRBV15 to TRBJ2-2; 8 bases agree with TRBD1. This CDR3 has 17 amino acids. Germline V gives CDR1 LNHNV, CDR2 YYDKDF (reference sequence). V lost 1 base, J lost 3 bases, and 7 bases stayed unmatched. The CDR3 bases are TGTGCCACCAGCAGAGCCCGGGACAGGACTCACACCGGGGAGCTGTTTTTT. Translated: CATSRARDRTHTGELFF. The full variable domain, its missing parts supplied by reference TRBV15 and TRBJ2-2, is DAMVIQNPRYQVTQFGKPVTLSCSQTLNHNVMYWYQQKSSQAPKLLFHYYDKDFNNEADTPDNFQSRRPNTSFCFLDIRSPGLGDTAMYLCATSRARDRTHTGELFFGEGSRLTVL.

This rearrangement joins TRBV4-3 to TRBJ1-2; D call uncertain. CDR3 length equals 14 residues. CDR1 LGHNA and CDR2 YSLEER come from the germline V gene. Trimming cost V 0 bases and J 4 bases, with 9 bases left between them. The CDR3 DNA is TGCGCCAGCAGCCAAGAGGAACAGCTCTATGGCTACACCTTC. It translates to CASSQEEQLYGYTF.

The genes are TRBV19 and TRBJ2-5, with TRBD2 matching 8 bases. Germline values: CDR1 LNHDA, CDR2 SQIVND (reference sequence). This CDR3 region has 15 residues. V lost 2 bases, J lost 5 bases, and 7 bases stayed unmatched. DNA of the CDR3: TGTGCCAGTAGTATAACGGGGGGGATCTTGGAGACCCAGTACTTC. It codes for CASSITGGILETQYF. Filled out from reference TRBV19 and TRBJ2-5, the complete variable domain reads DGGITQSPKYLFRKEGQNVTLSCEQNLNHDAMYWYRQDPGQGLRLIYYSQIVNDFQKGDIAEGYSVSREKKESFPLTVTSAQKNPTAFYLCASSITGGILETQYFGPGTRLLVL.

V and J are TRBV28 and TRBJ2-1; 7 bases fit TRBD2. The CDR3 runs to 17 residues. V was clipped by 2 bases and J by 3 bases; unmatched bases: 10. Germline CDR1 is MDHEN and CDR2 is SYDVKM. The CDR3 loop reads CASSLSLLGGGYNEQFF. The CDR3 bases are TGTGCCAGCAGTTTAAGTCTTCTCGGCGGGGGCTACAATGAGCAGTTCTTC.

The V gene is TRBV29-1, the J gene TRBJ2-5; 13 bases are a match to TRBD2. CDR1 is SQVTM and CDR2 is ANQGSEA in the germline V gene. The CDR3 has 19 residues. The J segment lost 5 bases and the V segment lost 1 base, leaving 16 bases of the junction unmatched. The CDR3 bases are TGCAGCGTTGAAGGGGAAACTAGCGGGGGGGCATCAGTATGGGAGACCCAGTACTTC. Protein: CSVEGETSGGASVWETQYF.

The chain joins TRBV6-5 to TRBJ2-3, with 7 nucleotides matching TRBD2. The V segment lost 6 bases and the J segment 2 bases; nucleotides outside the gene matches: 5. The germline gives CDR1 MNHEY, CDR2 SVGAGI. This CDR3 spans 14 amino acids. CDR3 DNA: TGTGCCAGCAGCGGGGACTACCTCACAGATACGCAGTATTTT. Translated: CASSGDYLTDTQYF.

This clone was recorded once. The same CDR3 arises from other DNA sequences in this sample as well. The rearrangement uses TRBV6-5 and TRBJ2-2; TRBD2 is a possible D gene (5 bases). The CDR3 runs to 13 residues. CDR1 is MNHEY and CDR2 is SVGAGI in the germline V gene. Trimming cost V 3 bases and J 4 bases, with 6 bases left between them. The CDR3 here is CASSYGSTGELFF. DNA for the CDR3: TGTGCCAGCAGTTATGGGAGCACCGGGGAGCTGTTTTTT.